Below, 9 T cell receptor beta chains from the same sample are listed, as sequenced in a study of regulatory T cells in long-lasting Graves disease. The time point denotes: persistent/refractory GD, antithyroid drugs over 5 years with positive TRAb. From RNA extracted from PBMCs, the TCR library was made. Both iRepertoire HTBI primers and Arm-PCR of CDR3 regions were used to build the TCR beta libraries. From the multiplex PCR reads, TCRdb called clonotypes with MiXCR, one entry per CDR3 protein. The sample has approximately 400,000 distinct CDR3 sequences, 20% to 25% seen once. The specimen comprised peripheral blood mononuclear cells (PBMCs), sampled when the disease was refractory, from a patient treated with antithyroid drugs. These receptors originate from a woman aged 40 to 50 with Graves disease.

The CDR3 loop reads CASREGSYQPQHF. The CDR3 coding sequence is TGTGCCAGTAGGGAAGGGTCGTATCAGCCCCAGCATTTT. J is TRBJ1-5 and V is TRBV19; D ambiguous. Trimming pared 6 bases from V and 5 bases from J, leaving 11 bases between. This CDR3 is 13 amino acids long. Germline assignment: CDR1 LNHDA and CDR2 SQIVND (reference sequence).

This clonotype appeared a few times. The CDR3 DNA sequence: TGCAGTGCTACCGCTACCACAGTGTATACTGAAGCTTTCTTT. This gives the protein CSATATTVYTEAFF. The chain couples TRBV20-1 to TRBJ1-1; D uncertain. This CDR3 is built from 14 residues. Germline V gene lookup returns CDR1 DFQATT and CDR2 SNEGSKA (reference sequence). V was trimmed by 4 bases and J by 5 bases, leaving 17 bases between them.

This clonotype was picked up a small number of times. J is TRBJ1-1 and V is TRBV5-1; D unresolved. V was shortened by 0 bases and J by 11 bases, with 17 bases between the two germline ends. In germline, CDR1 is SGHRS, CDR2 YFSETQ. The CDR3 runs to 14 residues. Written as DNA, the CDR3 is TGCGCCAGCAGCTTGGAAGTGTTCCATATGAGGGCTTTCTTT. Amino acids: CASSLEVFHMRAFF.

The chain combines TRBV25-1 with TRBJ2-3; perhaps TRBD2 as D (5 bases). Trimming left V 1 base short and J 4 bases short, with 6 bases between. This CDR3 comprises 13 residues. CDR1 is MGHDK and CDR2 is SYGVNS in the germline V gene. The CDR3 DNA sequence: TGTGCCAGCAGTGAATCGGACTCAGATACGCAGTATTTT. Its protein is CASSESDSDTQYF.

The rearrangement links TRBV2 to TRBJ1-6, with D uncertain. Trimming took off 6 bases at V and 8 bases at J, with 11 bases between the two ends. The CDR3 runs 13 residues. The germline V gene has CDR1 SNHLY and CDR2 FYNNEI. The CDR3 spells CASSLITDSPLHF. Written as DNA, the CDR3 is TGTGCCAGCAGCCTTATCACGGATTCACCCCTCCACTTT.

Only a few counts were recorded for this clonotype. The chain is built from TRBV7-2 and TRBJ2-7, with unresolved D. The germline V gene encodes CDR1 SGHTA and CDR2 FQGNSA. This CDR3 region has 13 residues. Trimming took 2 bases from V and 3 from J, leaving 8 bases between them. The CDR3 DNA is TGTGCCAGCAGCTTATCCATCGTCTACGAGCAGTACTTC. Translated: CASSLSIVYEQYF. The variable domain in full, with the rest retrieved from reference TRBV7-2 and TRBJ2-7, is GAGVSQSPSNKVTEKGKDVELRCDPISGHTALYWYRQSLGQGLEFLIYFQGNSAPDKSGLPSDRFSAERTGGSVSTLTIQRTQQEDSAVYLCASSLSIVYEQYFGPGTRLTVT.

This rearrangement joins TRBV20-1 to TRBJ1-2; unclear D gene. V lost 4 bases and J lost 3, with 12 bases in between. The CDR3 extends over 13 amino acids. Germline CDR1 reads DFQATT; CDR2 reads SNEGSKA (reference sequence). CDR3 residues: CSAIELSYYGYTF. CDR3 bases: TGCAGTGCTATAGAGCTCTCCTACTATGGCTACACCTTC.

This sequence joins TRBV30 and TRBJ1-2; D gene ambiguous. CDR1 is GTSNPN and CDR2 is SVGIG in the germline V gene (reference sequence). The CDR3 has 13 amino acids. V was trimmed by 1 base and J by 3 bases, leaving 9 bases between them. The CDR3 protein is CAWSGHNHYGYTF. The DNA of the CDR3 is TGTGCCTGGAGTGGACACAATCACTATGGCTACACCTTC.

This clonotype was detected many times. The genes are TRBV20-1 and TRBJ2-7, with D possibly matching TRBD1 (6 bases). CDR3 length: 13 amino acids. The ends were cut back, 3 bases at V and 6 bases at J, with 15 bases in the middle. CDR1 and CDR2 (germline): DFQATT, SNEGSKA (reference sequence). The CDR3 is CSARTGRTGEQYF. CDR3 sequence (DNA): TGCAGTGCTAGGACAGGAAGGACGGGCGAGCAGTACTTC.